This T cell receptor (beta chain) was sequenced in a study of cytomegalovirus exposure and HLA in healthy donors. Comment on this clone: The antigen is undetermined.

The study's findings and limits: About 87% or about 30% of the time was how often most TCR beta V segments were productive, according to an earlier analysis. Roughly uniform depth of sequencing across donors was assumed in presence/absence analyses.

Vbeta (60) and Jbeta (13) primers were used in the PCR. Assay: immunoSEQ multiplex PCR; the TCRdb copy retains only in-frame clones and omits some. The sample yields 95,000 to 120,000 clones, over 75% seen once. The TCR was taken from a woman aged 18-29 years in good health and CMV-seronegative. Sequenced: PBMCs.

CDR3 region: CASSPYFPDQETQYF. CDR3 nucleotide sequence: TGTGCCAGCTCACCGTATTTTCCAGATCAAGAGACCCAGTACTTC. The V and J genes are TRBV18 and TRBJ2-5, with D unresolved. The CDR3 is 15 residues long. Germline V gene sequence: CDR1 KGHSH, CDR2 LQKENI. Trimming stripped 3 bases from V and 2 bases from J, with 13 bases between. Full variable domain (missing parts from reference TRBV18 and TRBJ2-5): NAGVMQNPRHLVRRRGQEARLRCSPMKGHSHVYWYRQLPEEGLKFMVYLQKENIIDESGMPKERFSAEFPKEGPSILRIQQVVRGDSAAYFCASSPYFPDQETQYFGPGTRLLVL.